The 9 T cell receptor beta chains presented below share a single source sample, sequenced in a study of T cells in Graves' hyperthyroidism and ophthalmopathy (dated by TCRdb to between 2017 and 2020). Receptors were amplified or captured by multiplex PCR. The run used an Illumina HiSeq 2000. Amplification of TCR beta CDR3 regions was carried out from RNA transcripts. For the first round of RT-PCR on the TCR CDR3, the HTBI primer set was used together with the Qiagen OneStep RT-PCR kit. In-frame beta chains were kept once TCRdb had trimmed the public reads at Q25 with fastp and called clones with MiXCR. Rows with a matching CDR3 protein are joined into one entry that keeps the most common DNA and genes. The sample includes under 350,000 distinct CDR3 sequences, with 15% to 20% observed a single time. In total, the top ten clones hold around 47% of the sample. Material for sequencing was blood. These receptors were taken from a woman between 50 and 59 years old with Graves' hyperthyroidism.

The table lists this clonotype with a few counts. CDR3 nucleotide sequence: TGCAGTGGGGAGGACGCTGCAGAAAAACTGTTTTTT. Its protein product is CSGEDAAEKLFF. The genes are TRBV20-1 and TRBJ1-4, with D unresolved. The V end lost 7 bases, the J end lost 8 bases, and 14 bases lay between the germline ends. Germline V gives CDR1 DFQATT, CDR2 SNEGSKA (reference sequence). This CDR3 contains 12 residues.

The chain employs TRBV4-2 and TRBJ2-3; 10 nucleotides agree with TRBD1. With 3 bases clipped from V and 6 bases from J, the junction kept 9 bases outside the gene matches. There are 16 residues in the CDR3. Per the germline V gene, CDR1 is LGHNA and CDR2 is YNFKEQ. CDR3 protein: CASSQERQGAGDTQYF. DNA of the CDR3: TGTGCCAGCAGCCAGGAGAGACAGGGGGCGGGGGATACGCAGTATTTT.

The table lists this clonotype with many counts. The rearrangement links TRBV20-1 to TRBJ1-1, with D hard to call. The V end lost 3 bases, the J end lost 1 base, and 9 bases lay between the germline ends. The CDR3 runs to 13 residues. Germline CDR1 and CDR2: DFQATT and SNEGSKA (reference sequence). Here the CDR3 reads CSASSNGNTEAFF. CDR3 in DNA: TGCAGTGCTAGTTCGAACGGGAACACTGAAGCTTTCTTT.

This clonotype was observed at least ten times. The chain uses TRBV2 and TRBJ2-3; unclear D gene. From germline, CDR1 is SNHLY and CDR2 FYNNEI. This CDR3 is built from 14 residues. Trimming stripped 4 bases from V and 2 bases from J, with 10 bases between. In DNA, the CDR3 is TGTGCCAGCAGTGTGTTTCGGTCCACAGATACGCAGTATTTT. Its translation: CASSVFRSTDTQYF.

The genes are TRBV28 and TRBJ1-2; unclear D gene. The length of the CDR3 is 13 residues. Germline lookup yields CDR1 MDHEN and CDR2 SYDVKM. V lost 6 bases and J lost 7, with 15 bases in between. CDR3 region: CASSTGNAIGYTF. In nucleotides, the CDR3 is TGTGCCAGCAGCACCGGGAACGCTATTGGCTACACCTTC.

This chain links TRBV24-1 with TRBJ2-1, with TRBD2 matching over 15 bases. J was trimmed by 7 bases and V by 8 bases; bases with no gene match: 8. The CDR3 has 16 residues. CDR1 is KGHDR, CDR2 SFDVKD, per germline. Written as DNA, the CDR3 is TGTGCCACCAAATTGGGGACTAGCGGGAGGTATAATGAGCAGTTCTTC. The encoded protein is CATKLGTSGRYNEQFF.

In this sample, this clonotype turned up many times. The chain employs TRBV20-1 and TRBJ2-5; D is uncertain. Trimming stripped 0 bases from V and 3 bases from J, with 8 bases between. Germline V gene lookup returns CDR1 DFQATT and CDR2 SNEGSKA (reference sequence). This CDR3 has 13 residues. The CDR3 DNA sequence: TGCAGTGCTAGAGATATGGTGAAAGAGACCCAGTACTTC. Translated: CSARDMVKETQYF.

This clonotype was seen many times. The genes are TRBV5-1 and TRBJ2-2; 7 bases line up with TRBD1. Germline-derived CDR1 and CDR2 are SGHRS and YFSETQ. This CDR3 has 14 amino acids. The J segment lost 6 bases and the V segment lost 4 bases, leaving 6 bases of the junction unmatched. The CDR3 region is CASSKTGLSGELFF. CDR3 nucleotides: TGCGCCAGCAGCAAGACAGGGTTGTCCGGGGAGCTGTTTTTT.

This clonotype was detected a few times. V gene TRBV9 combines with J gene TRBJ1-3; perhaps TRBD1 as D (6 bases). Germline CDR1 SGDLS, CDR2 YYNGEE. The ends were cut back, 4 bases at V and 0 bases at J, with 11 bases in the middle. This CDR3 is built from 15 residues. The CDR3 is CASSLQGFSGNTIYF. For the CDR3, the DNA is TGTGCCAGCAGCCTACAGGGTTTCTCTGGAAACACCATATATTTT.